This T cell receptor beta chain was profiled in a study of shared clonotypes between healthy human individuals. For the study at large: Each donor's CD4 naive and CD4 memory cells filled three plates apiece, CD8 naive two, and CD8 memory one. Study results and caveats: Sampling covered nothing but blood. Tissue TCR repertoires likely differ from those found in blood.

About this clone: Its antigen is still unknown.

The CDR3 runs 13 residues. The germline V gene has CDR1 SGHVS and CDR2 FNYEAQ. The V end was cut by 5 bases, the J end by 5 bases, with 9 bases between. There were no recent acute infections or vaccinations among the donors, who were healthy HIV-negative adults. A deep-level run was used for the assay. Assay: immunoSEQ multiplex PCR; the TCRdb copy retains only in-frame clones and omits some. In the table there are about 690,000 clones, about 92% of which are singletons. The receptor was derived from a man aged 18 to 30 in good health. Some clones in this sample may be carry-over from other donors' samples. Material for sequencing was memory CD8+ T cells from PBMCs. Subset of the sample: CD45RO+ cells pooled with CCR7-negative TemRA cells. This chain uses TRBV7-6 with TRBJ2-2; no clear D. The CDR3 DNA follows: TGTGCCAGCAGCCCCTCCCGAACCGGGGAGCTGTTTTTT. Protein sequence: CASSPSRTGELFF.